These 2 T cell receptor beta chains were all obtained from the same sample, sequenced in a study of blood T cell repertoires in COVID-19. Using immunoSEQ multiplex PCR, the repertoire was profiled, and TCRdb retains in-frame clones only, with some absent. The sample holds approximately 270,000 clones, over 75% seen once. Sequenced sample: peripheral blood. These receptors came from a human donor with COVID-19, enrolled during active disease. The donor label of this sample is uncertain.

The chain couples TRBV2 to TRBJ1-2; no firm D call. V was shortened by 6 bases and J by 4 bases, with 15 bases between the two germline ends. CDR1 is SNHLY, CDR2 FYNNEI, per germline. The CDR3 is made up of 14 amino acids. CDR3 sequence: CASSIPTSTYGYTF. The CDR3 nucleotides read TGTGCCAGCAGCATTCCGACAAGCACCTATGGCTACACCTTC.

The chain recombines TRBV15 with TRBJ2-4, with TRBD1 identical over 10 bases. Trimming took 1 base from V and 8 from J; bases not matched to a gene: 2. This CDR3 region has 14 residues. In germline, CDR1 is LNHNV, CDR2 YYDKDF (reference sequence). The CDR3 reads CATSRGQGADIQYF. CDR3 nucleotides: TGTGCCACCAGCAGAGGACAGGGGGCGGACATTCAGTACTTC.